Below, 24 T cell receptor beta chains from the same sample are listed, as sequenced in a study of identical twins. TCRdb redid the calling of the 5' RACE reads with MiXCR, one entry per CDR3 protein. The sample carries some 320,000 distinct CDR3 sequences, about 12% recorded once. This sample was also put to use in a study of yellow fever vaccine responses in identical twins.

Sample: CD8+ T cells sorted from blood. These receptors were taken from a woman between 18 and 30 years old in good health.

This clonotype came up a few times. The CDR3 protein is CATSDPQGRGRHNTGELFF. The CDR3, as DNA: TGTGCCACCAGTGATCCCCAGGGCCGCGGGAGACATAACACCGGGGAGCTGTTTTTT. The chain is built from TRBV24-1 and TRBJ2-2; 7 nucleotides align to TRBD2. This CDR3 has 19 amino acids. Trimming cost V 3 bases and J 2 bases; bases outside gene matches: 14. Per germline, CDR1 KGHDR and CDR2 SFDVKD.

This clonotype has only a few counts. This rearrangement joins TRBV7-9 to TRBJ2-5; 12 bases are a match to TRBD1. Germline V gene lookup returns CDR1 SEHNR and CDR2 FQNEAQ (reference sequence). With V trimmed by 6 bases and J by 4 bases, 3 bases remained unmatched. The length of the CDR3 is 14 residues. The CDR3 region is CASRGTGGRETQYF. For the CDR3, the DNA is TGTGCCAGCAGAGGGACAGGGGGCAGAGAGACCCAGTACTTC.

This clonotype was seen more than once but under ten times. CDR3 protein: CATSRTREDAGGTQYF. In nucleotides, the CDR3 is TGTGCCACCAGCAGGACACGGGAAGATGCTGGCGGGACCCAGTACTTC. This chain links TRBV15 with TRBJ2-5; D might be TRBD2 (5 bases). Trimming left V 3 bases short and J 7 bases short, with 21 bases between. The CDR3 contains 16 residues. The germline V gene encodes CDR1 LNHNV and CDR2 YYDKDF (reference sequence).

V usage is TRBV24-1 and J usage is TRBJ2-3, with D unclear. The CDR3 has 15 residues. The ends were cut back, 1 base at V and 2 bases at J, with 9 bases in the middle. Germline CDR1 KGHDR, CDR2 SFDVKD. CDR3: CATSDFWLSTDTQYF. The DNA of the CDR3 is TGTGCCACCAGTGATTTTTGGTTATCCACAGATACGCAGTATTTT.

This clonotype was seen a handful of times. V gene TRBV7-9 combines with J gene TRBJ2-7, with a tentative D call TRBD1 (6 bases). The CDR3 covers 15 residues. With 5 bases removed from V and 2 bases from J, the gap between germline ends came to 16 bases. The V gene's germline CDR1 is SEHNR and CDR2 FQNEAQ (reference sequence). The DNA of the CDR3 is TGTGCCAGCAGCCACGGACAGAAACAGACCTACGAGCAGTACTTC. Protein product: CASSHGQKQTYEQYF.

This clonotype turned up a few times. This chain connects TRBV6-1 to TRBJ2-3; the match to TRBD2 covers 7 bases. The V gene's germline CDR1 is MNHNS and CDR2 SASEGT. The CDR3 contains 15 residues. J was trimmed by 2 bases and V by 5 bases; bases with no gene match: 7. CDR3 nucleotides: TGTGCCAGCAGTACGGGGGGTTTATCCACAGATACGCAGTATTTT. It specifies CASSTGGLSTDTQYF.

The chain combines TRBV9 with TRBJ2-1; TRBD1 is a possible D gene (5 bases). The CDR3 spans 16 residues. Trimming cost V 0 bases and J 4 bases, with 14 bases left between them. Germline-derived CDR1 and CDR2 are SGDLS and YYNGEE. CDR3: CASSVEDNRYYNEQFF. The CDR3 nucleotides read TGTGCCAGCAGCGTAGAGGACAACAGATATTACAATGAGCAGTTCTTC.

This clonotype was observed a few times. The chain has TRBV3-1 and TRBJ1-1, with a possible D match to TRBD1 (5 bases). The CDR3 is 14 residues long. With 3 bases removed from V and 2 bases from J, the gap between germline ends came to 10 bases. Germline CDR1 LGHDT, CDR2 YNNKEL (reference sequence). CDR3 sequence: CASSHYGTNTEAFF. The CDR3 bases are TGTGCCAGCAGCCACTACGGGACCAACACTGAAGCTTTCTTT.

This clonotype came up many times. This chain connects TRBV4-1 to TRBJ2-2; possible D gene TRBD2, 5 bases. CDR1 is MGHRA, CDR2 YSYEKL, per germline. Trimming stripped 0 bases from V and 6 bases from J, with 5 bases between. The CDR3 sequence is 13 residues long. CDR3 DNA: TGCGCCAGCAGCCAAGACGGGGCCGGGGAGCTGTTTTTT. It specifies CASSQDGAGELFF.

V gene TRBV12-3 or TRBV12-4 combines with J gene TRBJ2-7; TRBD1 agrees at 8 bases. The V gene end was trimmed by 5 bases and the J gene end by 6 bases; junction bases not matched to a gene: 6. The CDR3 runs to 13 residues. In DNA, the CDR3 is TGTGCCAGCAGTGACAGGGGACCGGGCGAGCAGTACGTC. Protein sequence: CASSDRGPGEQYV.

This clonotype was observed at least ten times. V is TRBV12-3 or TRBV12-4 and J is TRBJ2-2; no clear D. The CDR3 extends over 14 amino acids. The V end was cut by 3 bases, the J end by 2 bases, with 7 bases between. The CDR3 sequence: CASSLTANTGELFF. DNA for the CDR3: TGTGCCAGCAGTTTGACGGCCAACACCGGGGAGCTGTTTTTT.

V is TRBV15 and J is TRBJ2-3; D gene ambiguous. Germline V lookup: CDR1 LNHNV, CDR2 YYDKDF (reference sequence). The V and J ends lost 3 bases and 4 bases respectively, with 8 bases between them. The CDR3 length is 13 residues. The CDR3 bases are TGTGCCACCAGCAGTTCGATCCCAGATACGCAGTATTTT. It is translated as CATSSSIPDTQYF.

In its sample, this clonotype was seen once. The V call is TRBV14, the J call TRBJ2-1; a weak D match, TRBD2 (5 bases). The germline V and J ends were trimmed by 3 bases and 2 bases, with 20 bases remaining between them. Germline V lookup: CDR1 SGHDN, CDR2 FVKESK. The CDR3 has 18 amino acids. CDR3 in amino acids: CASSHPPGETLTYNEQFF. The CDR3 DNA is TGTGCCAGCAGCCACCCCCCCGGGGAAACCCTAACCTACAATGAGCAGTTCTTC.

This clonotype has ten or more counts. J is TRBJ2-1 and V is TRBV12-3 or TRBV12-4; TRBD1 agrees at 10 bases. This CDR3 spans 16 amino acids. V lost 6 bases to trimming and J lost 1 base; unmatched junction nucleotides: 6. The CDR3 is CASRDSDRGSYNEQFF. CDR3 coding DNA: TGTGCCAGCAGGGATTCGGACAGGGGGTCCTACAATGAGCAGTTCTTC.

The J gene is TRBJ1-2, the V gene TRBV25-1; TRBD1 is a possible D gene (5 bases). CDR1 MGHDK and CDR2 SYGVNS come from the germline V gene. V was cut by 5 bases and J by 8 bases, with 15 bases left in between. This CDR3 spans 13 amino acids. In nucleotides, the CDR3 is TGTGCCAGCAGTCTAGGAGGGGTAGAGGGCTACACCTTC. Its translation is CASSLGGVEGYTF.

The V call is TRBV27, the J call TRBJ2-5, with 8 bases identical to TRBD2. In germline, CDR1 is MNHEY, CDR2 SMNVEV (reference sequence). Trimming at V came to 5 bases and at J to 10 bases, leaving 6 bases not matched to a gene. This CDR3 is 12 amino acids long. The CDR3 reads CASSTPGGGQYF. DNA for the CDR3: TGTGCCAGCAGTACTCCCGGGGGGGGCCAGTACTTC.

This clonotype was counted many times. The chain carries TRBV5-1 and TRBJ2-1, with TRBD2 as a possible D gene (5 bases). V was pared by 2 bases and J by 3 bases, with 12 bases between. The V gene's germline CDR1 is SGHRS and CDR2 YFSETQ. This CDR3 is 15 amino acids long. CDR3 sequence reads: CASSLGSAIYNEQFF. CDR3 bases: TGCGCCAGCAGCTTAGGTAGCGCTATCTACAATGAGCAGTTCTTC.

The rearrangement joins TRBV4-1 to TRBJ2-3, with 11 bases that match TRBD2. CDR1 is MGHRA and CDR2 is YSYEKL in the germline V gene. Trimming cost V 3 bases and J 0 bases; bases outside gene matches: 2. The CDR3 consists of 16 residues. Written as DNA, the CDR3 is TGCGCCAGCAGCCATACTAGCGGGGGAAGCACAGATACGCAGTATTTT. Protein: CASSHTSGGSTDTQYF.

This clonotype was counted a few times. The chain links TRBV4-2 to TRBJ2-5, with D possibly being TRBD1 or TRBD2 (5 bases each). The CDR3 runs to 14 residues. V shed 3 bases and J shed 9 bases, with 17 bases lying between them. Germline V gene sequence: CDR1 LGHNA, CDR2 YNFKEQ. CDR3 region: CASSQPGTEDAQYF. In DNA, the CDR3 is TGTGCCAGCAGCCAGCCGGGGACCGAGGATGCCCAGTACTTC.

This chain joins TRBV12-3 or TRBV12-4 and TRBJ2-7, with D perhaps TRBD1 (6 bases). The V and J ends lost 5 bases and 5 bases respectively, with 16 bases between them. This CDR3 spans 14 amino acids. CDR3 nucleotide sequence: TGTGCCAGCAGTCTGACAGGTCCCGGGGACGAGCAGTACTTC. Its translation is CASSLTGPGDEQYF.

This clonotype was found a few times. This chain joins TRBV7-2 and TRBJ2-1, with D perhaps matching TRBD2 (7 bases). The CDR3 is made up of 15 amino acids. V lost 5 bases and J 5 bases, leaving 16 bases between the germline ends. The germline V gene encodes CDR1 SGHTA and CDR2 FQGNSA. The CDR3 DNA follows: TGTGCCAGCAGCCCTGGGGCGGGGGCCCACAATGAGCAGTTCTTC. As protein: CASSPGAGAHNEQFF.

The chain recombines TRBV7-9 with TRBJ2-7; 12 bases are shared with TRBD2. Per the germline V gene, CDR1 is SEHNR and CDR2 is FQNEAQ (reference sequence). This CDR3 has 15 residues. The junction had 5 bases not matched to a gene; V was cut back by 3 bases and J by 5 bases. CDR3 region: CASSFSSGRADEQYF. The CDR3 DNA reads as TGTGCCAGCAGCTTCTCTAGCGGGAGGGCTGACGAGCAGTACTTC.

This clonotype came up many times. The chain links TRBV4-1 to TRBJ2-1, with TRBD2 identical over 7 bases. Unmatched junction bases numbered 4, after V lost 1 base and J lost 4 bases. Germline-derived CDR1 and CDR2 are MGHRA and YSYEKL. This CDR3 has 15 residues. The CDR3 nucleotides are TGCGCCAGCAGCCAAGCGGGAGGCCTTTACAATGAGCAGTTCTTC. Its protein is CASSQAGGLYNEQFF.

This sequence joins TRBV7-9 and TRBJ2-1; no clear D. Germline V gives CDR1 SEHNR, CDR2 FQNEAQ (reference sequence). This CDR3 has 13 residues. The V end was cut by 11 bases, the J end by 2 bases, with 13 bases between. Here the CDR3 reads CAGDPGAYNEQFF. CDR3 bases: TGTGCCGGAGATCCTGGCGCCTACAATGAGCAGTTCTTC.